One and the same sample provided the 11 T cell receptor beta chains below, sequenced in a study of OX40 agonist ivuxolimab in advanced cancers. The library was prepared using the immunoSEQ multiplex PCR assay. The table comes from immuneACCESS by way of TCRdb, which keeps in-frame sequences with V and J called. Part of the clones is missing from these tables; in studies checked, under half for an unresolved V gene and the rest for unknown reasons. The sample table lists fewer than 85,000 clones, around 78% of them with a count of one. The top ten clones comprise approximately 0.79% of the sample. The material was CD4+ or CD8+ T cells sorted from blood, obtained in a trial of the OX40 agonist ivuxolimab. These receptor sequences come from an adult with an advanced solid tumor such as melanoma, head and neck, liver or kidney cancer.

The V and J genes are TRBV5-1 and TRBJ1-1; no firm D call. V lost 3 bases, J lost 9 bases, and 15 bases lay in between. The germline V gene encodes CDR1 SGHRS and CDR2 YFSETQ. The length of the CDR3 is 13 residues. The CDR3 spells CASSSKGLEKAFF. In DNA form, the CDR3 reads TGCGCCAGCAGCTCAAAAGGTTTAGAAAAAGCTTTCTTT.

This clone was detected a few times. The chain combines TRBV2 with TRBJ1-3; D unresolved. Germline V gene data show CDR1 as SNHLY and CDR2 as FYNNEI. With 7 bases removed from V and 4 bases from J, the gap between germline ends came to 8 bases. This CDR3 contains 12 residues. The CDR3 spells CASTSKGNTIYF. The CDR3 DNA is TGTGCCAGCACTAGTAAAGGAAACACCATATATTTT.

The V call is TRBV12-5, the J call TRBJ2-7; 8 nucleotides match TRBD1. Losses at the gene ends were 5 bases for V and 9 bases for J; bases not matched to a gene: 9. This CDR3 contains 13 residues. The V gene's germline CDR1 is LGHNT and CDR2 FRNRAP. In DNA form, the CDR3 reads TGTGCTAGTGGTCCCGCCCAAGACAGGGGGCAGTACTTC. Translating it yields CASGPAQDRGQYF.

The table lists this clone with a count of one. This chain uses TRBV6-5 with TRBJ1-2; the match to TRBD1 covers 7 bases. The trim removed 6 bases at V and 4 bases at J, leaving 11 bases unmatched. Germline CDR1 is MNHEY and CDR2 is SVGAGI. The length of the CDR3 is 15 residues. The CDR3 region is CASSLQTGLFYGYTF. For the CDR3, the DNA is TGTGCCAGCAGCCTACAGACAGGGCTTTTCTATGGCTACACCTTC.

Of note for this clone: The junction departs from the called germline gene at one end, perhaps through a read error. The chain uses TRBV5-8 and TRBJ2-7; the match to TRBD1 covers 7 bases. Germline CDR1 reads SGHTS; CDR2 reads YDEGEE. CDR3 length: 12 residues. CDR3 nucleotides: TGTGCCAGCAGCTTGGGGGACAGCCTGGGACAGTTC. Protein sequence: CASSLGDSLGQF. The full variable domain, completed using reference TRBV5-8 and TRBJ2-7, is EAGVTQSPTHLIKTRGQQATLRCSPISGHTSVYWYQQALGLGLQFLLWYDEGEERNRGNFPPRFSGRQFPNYSSELNVNALELEDSALYLCASSLGDSLGQFGPGTRLTVT.

The chain recombines TRBV5-4 with TRBJ1-4; D may be TRBD1 (6 bases). CDR3 length: 14 residues. Germline lookup yields CDR1 SGHNT and CDR2 YYREEE (reference sequence). V was trimmed by 4 bases and J by 5 bases, leaving 12 bases between them. The chain's CDR3 is CASSKQGSNEKLFF. The CDR3 nucleotides are TGTGCCAGCAGCAAACAGGGCTCGAATGAAAAACTGTTTTTT.

The chain links TRBV6-5 to TRBJ1-4; D is uncertain. V gave up 6 bases and J gave up 13 bases, with 18 bases separating them. This CDR3 is 13 amino acids long. From germline, CDR1 is MNHEY and CDR2 SVGAGI. The CDR3 DNA follows: TGTGCCAGCAGCCTAGACGTCGGTGAACGACTGTTTTTT. Translating it yields CASSLDVGERLFF.

This clone was detected a few times. This chain joins TRBV21-1 and TRBJ2-5; the table assigns TRBD2, which was not confirmed against the DNA. TRBV21-1 is marked as a pseudogene. The CDR3 covers 15 residues. CDR3 sequence (DNA): TGTGCCAGCAGCAAAGTTTTGCATCGCGGGAAGACCCAGTACTTC. This encodes CASSKVLHRGKTQYF.

This clone was seen only a few times. This chain joins TRBV19 and TRBJ1-2; D is uncertain. The length of the CDR3 is 13 residues. Trimming removed 10 bases from V and 6 bases from J, with 18 bases in between. Germline CDR1 LNHDA, CDR2 SQIVND (reference sequence). CDR3 in amino acids: CATDGEIGHGYTF. CDR3 in DNA: TGTGCCACCGACGGGGAAATTGGTCATGGCTACACCTTC.

This rearrangement joins TRBV29-1 to TRBJ2-7, with a weak D call TRBD1 (5 bases). The V gene's germline CDR1 is SQVTM and CDR2 ANQGSEA. Trimming took off 7 bases at V and 5 bases at J, with 15 bases between the two ends. This CDR3 is built from 12 residues. The CDR3 DNA sequence: TGCAGCGCGCGACAGCCCGGAGACGAGCAGTACTTC. Its translation is CSARQPGDEQYF.

This chain uses TRBV10-3 with TRBJ1-2, with 7 bases identical to TRBD1. Germline values: CDR1 ENHRY, CDR2 SYGVKD. V was clipped by 0 bases and J by 7 bases; unmatched bases: 8. This CDR3 contains 15 residues. The CDR3 nucleotides read TGTGCCATCAGTGAGTCGACAGGGAGGGAGAGTGGCTACACCTTC. This gives the protein CAISESTGRESGYTF.